This entry describes one T cell receptor (beta chain). The table came from immunoSEQ multiplex PCR; TCRdb's copy has only in-frame clones and leaves some out. The sample includes some 41,000 clones, 85% to 90% seen only once; the top ten take 7.7%. These data belong to a study of PD-1 blockade in classical Hodgkin lymphoma. Germline V CDR1 and CDR2: KGHSH, LQKENI. V was shortened by 1 base and J by 0 bases, with 16 bases between the two germline ends. The CDR3 has 17 residues. Each of the patients experienced relapse following autologous stem cell transplantation, and their brentuximab vedotin exposure differed.

The sample consisted of peripheral blood mononuclear cells (PBMCs), taken before the second cycle of nivolumab. J is TRBJ2-7 and V is TRBV18, with a weak D call TRBD1 (5 bases). The clonotype originates from a human donor with classical Hodgkin lymphoma. The CDR3 DNA is TGTGCCAGCTCACCACTAGGGCCAGGGATCGACTCCTACGAGCAGTACTTC. Its protein is CASSPLGPGIDSYEQYF.